Below, one T cell receptor (beta chain) is given with its context. The sample originates from a study of blood T cell repertoires in COVID-19. Only in-frame clones appear in the TCRdb table, and some are missing; sequencing was by immunoSEQ multiplex PCR. The sample carries about 110,000 clones, 80% to 90% recorded once. The CDR3 is made up of 16 amino acids. Trimming left V 1 base short and J 4 bases short, with 15 bases between. Germline V CDR1 and CDR2: MNHNS, SASEGT. The material sequenced was peripheral blood. The genes are TRBV6-1 and TRBJ2-3; D is perhaps TRBD2 (5 bases). This TCR was recovered from a human donor in a cohort sampled during active COVID-19. CDR3 DNA: TGTGCCAGCAGTGAAGTGGGCGCCCGGGGAGCAGATACGCAGTATTTT. Protein product: CASSEVGARGADTQYF.